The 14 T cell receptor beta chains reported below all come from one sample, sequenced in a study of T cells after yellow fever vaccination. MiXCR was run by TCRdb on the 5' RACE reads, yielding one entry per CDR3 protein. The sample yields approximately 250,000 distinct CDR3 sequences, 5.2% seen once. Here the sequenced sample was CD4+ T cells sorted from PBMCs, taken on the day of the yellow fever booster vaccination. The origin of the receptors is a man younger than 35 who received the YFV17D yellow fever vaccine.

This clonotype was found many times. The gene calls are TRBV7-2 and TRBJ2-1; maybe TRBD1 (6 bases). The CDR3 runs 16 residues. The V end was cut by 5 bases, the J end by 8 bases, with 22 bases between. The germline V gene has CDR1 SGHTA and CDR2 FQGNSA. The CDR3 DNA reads TGTGCCAGCAGCCCATATCGGGCAGGGGTCACGGATGAGCAGTTCTTC. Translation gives CASSPYRAGVTDEQFF.

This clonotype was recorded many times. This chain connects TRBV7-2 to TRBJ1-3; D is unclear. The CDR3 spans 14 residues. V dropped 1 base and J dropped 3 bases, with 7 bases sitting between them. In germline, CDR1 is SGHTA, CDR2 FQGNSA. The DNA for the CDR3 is TGTGCCAGCAGCTTAGGGTCTGGTGGAAACACCATATATTTT. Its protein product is CASSLGSGGNTIYF.

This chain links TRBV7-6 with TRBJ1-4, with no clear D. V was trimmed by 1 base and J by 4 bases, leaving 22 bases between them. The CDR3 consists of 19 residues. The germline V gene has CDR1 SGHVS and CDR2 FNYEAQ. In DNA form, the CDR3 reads TGTGCCAGCAGCTTAGAGCCAGATTACGGGAGGCAGAGTAATGAAAAACTGTTTTTT. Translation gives CASSLEPDYGRQSNEKLFF.

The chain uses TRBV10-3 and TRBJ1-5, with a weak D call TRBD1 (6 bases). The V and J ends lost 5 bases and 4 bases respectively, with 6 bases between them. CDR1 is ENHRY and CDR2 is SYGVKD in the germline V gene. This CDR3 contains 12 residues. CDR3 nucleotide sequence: TGTGCCATCAGTCAGGGGAATCAGCCCCAGCATTTT. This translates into CAISQGNQPQHF.

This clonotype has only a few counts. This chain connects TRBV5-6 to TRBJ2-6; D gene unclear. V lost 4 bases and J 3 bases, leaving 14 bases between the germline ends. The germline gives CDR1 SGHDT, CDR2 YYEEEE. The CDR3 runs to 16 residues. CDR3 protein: CASSPWSFYGANVLTF. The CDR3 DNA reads TGTGCCAGCAGCCCCTGGTCCTTTTATGGGGCCAACGTCCTGACTTTC.

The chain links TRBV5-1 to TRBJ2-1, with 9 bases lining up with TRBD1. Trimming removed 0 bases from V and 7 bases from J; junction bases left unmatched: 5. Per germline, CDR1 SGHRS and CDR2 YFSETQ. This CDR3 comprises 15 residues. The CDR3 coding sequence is TGCGCCAGCAGCTTGGACGGGACAGGGAGGAATGAGCAGTTCTTC. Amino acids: CASSLDGTGRNEQFF.

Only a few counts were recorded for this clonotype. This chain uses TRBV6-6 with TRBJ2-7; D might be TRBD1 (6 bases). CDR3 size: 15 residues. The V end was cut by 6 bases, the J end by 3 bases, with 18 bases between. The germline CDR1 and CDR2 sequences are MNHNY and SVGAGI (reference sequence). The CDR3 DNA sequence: TGTGCCAGCAGGGGGGCAGCCGCTGGTGACTACGAGCAGTACGTC. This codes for CASRGAAAGDYEQYV.

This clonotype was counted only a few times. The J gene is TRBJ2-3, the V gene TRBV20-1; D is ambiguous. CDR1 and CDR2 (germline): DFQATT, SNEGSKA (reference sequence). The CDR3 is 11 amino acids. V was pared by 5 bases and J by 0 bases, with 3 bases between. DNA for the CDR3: TGCAGTGCTCCTAGCACAGATACGCAGTATTTT. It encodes CSAPSTDTQYF.

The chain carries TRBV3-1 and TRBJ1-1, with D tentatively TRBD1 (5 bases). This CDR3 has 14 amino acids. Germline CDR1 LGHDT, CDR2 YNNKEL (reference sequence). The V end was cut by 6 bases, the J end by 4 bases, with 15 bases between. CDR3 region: CASRQMRGSTEAFF. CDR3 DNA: TGTGCCAGCAGACAGATGCGGGGGAGCACTGAAGCTTTCTTT.

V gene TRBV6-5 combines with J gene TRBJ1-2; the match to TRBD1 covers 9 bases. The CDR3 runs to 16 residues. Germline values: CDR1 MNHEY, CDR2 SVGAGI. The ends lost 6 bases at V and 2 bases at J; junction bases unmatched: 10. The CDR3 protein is CASRDWGTGTNYGYTF. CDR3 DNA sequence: TGTGCCAGCAGAGACTGGGGGACAGGGACAAACTATGGCTACACCTTC.

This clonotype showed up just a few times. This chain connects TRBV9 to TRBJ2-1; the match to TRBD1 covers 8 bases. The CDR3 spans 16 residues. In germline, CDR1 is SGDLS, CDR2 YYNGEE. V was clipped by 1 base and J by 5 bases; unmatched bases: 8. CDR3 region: CASSVRVRGQDNEQFF. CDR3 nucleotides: TGTGCCAGCAGCGTAAGAGTCAGGGGGCAGGACAATGAGCAGTTCTTC.

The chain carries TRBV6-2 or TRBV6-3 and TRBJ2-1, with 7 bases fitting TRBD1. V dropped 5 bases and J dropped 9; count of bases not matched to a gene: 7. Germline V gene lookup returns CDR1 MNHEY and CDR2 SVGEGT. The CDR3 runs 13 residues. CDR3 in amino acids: CASSDWSGGEQFF. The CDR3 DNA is TGTGCCAGCAGTGACTGGTCAGGGGGTGAGCAGTTCTTC.

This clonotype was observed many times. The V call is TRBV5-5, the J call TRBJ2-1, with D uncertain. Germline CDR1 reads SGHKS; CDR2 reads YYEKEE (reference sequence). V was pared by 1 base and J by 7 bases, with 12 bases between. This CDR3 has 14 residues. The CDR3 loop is CASSLSPKGNEQFF. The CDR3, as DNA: TGTGCCAGCAGCTTGAGCCCCAAGGGTAATGAGCAGTTCTTC.

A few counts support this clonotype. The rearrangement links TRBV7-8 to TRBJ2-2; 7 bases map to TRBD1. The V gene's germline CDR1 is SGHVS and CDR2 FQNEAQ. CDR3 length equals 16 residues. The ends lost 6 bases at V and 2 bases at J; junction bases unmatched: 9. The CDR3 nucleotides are TGTGCCAGCAGATACAACAGGGGATCAAACACCGGGGAGCTGTTTTTT. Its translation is CASRYNRGSNTGELFF.